Listed below are T cell receptor beta chains from one sample, sequenced in a study of post-analysis software for immune sequencing data. Each CDR3 protein is one row after TCRdb ran MiXCR on the PCR reads. The sample includes hundreds of thousands of distinct CDR3 sequences, under 55% seen only once; the top ten take roughly an eighth. Sequencing was performed on blood. The receptors were gathered from a girl between 5 and 17 years old with multiple sclerosis. Both conserved end residues are part of each CDR3. Fields, in order: J gene, V gene, clone size, D gene, CDR3 protein, CDR3 DNA. D genes are given only for firm matches. Rows may omit the clone size; those that give it use once, few, many or a size class.

>TRBJ2-7|TRBV7-9|few|NA
CASSLGQGIAYEQYF
TGTGCCAGCAGCTTGGGTCAGGGCATCGCCTACGAGCAGTACTTC
>TRBJ2-1|TRBV5-1|NA|NA
CATSGDQSYNEQFF
TGCGCCACCTCAGGTGATCAGTCCTACAATGAGCAGTTCTTC
>TRBJ2-7|TRBV10-3|NA|TRBD1
CAINAGQETYEQYF
TGTGCCATCAATGCGGGACAGGAAACCTACGAGCAGTACTTC
>TRBJ2-3|TRBV20-1|many|NA
CSASGGTDTQYF
TGCAGTGCTAGCGGAGGCACAGATACGCAGTATTTT
>TRBJ2-2|TRBV12-3/TRBV12-4|NA|NA
CASAPTGWGRYTGELFF
TGTGCCAGCGCCCCCACCGGCTGGGGGCGCTACACCGGGGAGCTGTTTTTT
>TRBJ2-7|TRBV29-1|many|NA
CSVWSSNEQYF
TGCAGCGTGTGGTCCTCCAACGAGCAGTACTTC
>TRBJ1-2|TRBV4-1|NA|TRBD1
CASSQGPRGYGYTF
TGCGCCAGCAGCCAGGGGCCCAGGGGGTATGGCTACACCTTC
>TRBJ1-1|TRBV25-1|NA|NA
CASSDLGRTKAFF
TGTGCCAGCAGTGACCTGGGCAGAACTAAAGCTTTCTTT
>TRBJ2-7|TRBV18|few|NA
CASSPIQGEQYF
TGTGCCAGCTCACCTATCCAGGGCGAGCAGTACTTC
>TRBJ2-7|TRBV28|few|TRBD2
CASTTSGIYEQYF
TGTGCCAGCACCACTAGCGGTATCTACGAGCAGTACTTC
>TRBJ2-5|TRBV12-3/TRBV12-4|few|NA
CASRHTEGDSETQYF
TGTGCCAGCAGACATACTGAAGGGGACTCAGAGACCCAGTACTTC
>TRBJ2-7|TRBV12-3/TRBV12-4|NA|NA
CASSWGRGDEQYF
TGTGCCAGCAGTTGGGGCAGGGGGGACGAGCAGTACTTC
>TRBJ1-1|TRBV7-8|few|NA
CASSYTQVEAFF
TGTGCCAGCAGCTATACGCAGGTCGAAGCTTTCTTT
>TRBJ1-4|TRBV7-8|once|TRBD1
CASSRQGANEKLFF
TGTGCCAGCAGCCGACAGGGGGCCAATGAAAAACTGTTTTTT
>TRBJ2-7|TRBV29-1|many|TRBD1
CSVAKGQGLYEQYF
TGCAGCGTCGCCAAGGGACAGGGACTCTACGAGCAGTACTTC
>TRBJ2-1|TRBV6-4|NA|TRBD2
CASSSRAGDYNEQFF
TGTGCCAGCAGCTCTCGAGCGGGAGACTACAATGAGCAGTTCTTC
>TRBJ2-7|TRBV7-7|few|TRBD1
CASSPDREAEQYF
TGTGCTAGCAGTCCGGACAGGGAGGCCGAGCAGTACTTC
>TRBJ1-4|TRBV18|NA|NA
CASSPPTEKLFF
TGTGCCAGCTCACCACCCACGGAAAAACTGTTTTTT
>TRBJ2-7|TRBV30|few|NA
CAWSRANYEQYF
TGTGCCTGGAGTAGGGCGAACTACGAGCAGTACTTC
>TRBJ1-1|TRBV20-1|NA|NA
CSANIPTQGTEAFF
TGCAGTGCAAATATCCCAACCCAGGGGACTGAAGCTTTCTTT
>TRBJ2-7|TRBV15|NA|NA
CATSRDTGSVEQYF
TGTGCCACCAGCAGAGATACGGGGAGCGTCGAGCAGTACTTC
>TRBJ1-5|TRBV12-3/TRBV12-4|NA|NA
CASSLLKWPGGQPQHF
TGTGCCAGCAGCCTTCTGAAATGGCCTGGGGGTCAGCCCCAGCATTTT
>TRBJ2-7|TRBV9|few|NA
CASSVVPDSYEQYF
TGTGCCAGCAGCGTAGTCCCGGACTCCTACGAGCAGTACTTC
>TRBJ2-1|TRBV7-2|NA|NA
CASSLNRDNERFF
TGTGCCAGCAGCTTGAACCGGGACAATGAGCGGTTCTTC
>TRBJ2-1|TRBV7-3|NA|NA
CASSLTGSARGEQFF
TGTGCCAGCAGCTTAACGGGTAGCGCCAGGGGTGAACAGTTCTTC
>TRBJ1-2|TRBV9|NA|NA
CASSVGGASYGYTF
TGTGCCAGCAGCGTAGGGGGGGCGAGCTATGGCTACACCTTC
>TRBJ2-7|TRBV7-2|few|NA
CASSPAGVKSSYEQYF
TGTGCCAGCAGCCCAGCGGGCGTTAAGAGCTCCTACGAGCAGTACTTC
>TRBJ2-4|TRBV3-1|NA|NA
CASSQSPDWQYF
TGTGCCAGCAGCCAATCGCCCGACTGGCAGTACTTC
>TRBJ2-1|TRBV20-1|NA|TRBD2
CSATGTSDYNEQFF
TGCAGTGCAACCGGGACTAGCGACTACAATGAGCAGTTCTTC
>TRBJ2-5|TRBV5-1|NA|NA
CASSFTPSRAQGETQYF
TGCGCCAGCAGCTTTACGCCGTCGAGGGCACAAGGAGAGACCCAGTACTTC
>TRBJ1-1|TRBV6-1|few|NA
CASSPSSGVYMNTEAFF
TGTGCCAGCAGTCCCTCTTCAGGGGTTTACATGAACACTGAAGCTTTCTTT
>TRBJ1-2|TRBV29-1|NA|NA
CSVEERLGRTTDYGYTF
TGCAGCGTTGAAGAACGCCTCGGACGGACAACAGACTATGGCTACACCTTC
>TRBJ2-7|TRBV12-3/TRBV12-4|NA|TRBD2
CASSPPLIGREDGYEQYF
TGTGCCAGCAGTCCTCCCCTCATCGGGCGGGAGGATGGTTACGAGCAGTACTTC
>TRBJ2-1|TRBV20-1|many|TRBD2
CSAGSPRFASGSMGEQFF
TGCAGTGCTGGATCCCCCCGGTTCGCTAGCGGGAGTATGGGTGAGCAGTTCTTC
>TRBJ2-1|TRBV6-5|NA|TRBD2
CVSSKTSGRGEQFF
TGTGTCAGCAGCAAGACTAGCGGGAGGGGTGAGCAGTTCTTC
>TRBJ1-6|TRBV9|NA|TRBD1
CASSATGGGFMNSPLHF
TGTGCCAGCAGCGCCACAGGGGGCGGATTTATGAATTCACCCCTCCACTTT
>TRBJ2-7|TRBV30|few|NA
CAWWDVGAHEQYF
TGTGCCTGGTGGGACGTAGGGGCCCACGAGCAGTACTTC
>TRBJ2-1|TRBV11-2|NA|NA
CASSLGAGLNSYNEQFF
TGTGCCAGCAGCTTAGGGGCGGGGCTCAACTCCTACAATGAGCAGTTCTTC
>TRBJ2-1|TRBV20-1|NA|TRBD1
CSASDRQGASNEQFF
TGCAGTGCTAGCGATCGTCAGGGGGCGTCCAATGAGCAGTTCTTC
>TRBJ1-4|TRBV12-3/TRBV12-4|NA|TRBD1
CASSRDRGGGEKLFF
TGTGCCAGCAGCCGGGACAGGGGAGGAGGGGAAAAACTGTTTTTT
>TRBJ1-1|TRBV29-1|NA|TRBD1
CSVELRDLRSQGETEAFF
TGCAGCGTTGAGCTCCGCGACCTGAGGTCCCAGGGGGAAACTGAAGCTTTCTTT
>TRBJ2-3|TRBV5-1|NA|TRBD2
CASSLDLAGGDTQYF
TGTGCCAGCAGCTTGGATCTAGCGGGAGGGGATACGCAGTATTTT